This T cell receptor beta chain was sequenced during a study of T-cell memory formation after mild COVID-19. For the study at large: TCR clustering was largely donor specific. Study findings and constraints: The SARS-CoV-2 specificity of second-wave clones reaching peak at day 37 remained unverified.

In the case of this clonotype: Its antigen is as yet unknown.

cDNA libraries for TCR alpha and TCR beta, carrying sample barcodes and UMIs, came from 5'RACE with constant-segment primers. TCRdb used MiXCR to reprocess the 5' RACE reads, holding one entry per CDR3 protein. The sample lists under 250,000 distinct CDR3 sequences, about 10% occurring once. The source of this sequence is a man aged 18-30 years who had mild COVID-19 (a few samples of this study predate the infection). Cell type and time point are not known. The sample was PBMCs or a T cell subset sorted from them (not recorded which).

The CDR3 region has the DNA TGTGCCAGTGGGTTCAGGACAGGGACAGATACGCAGTATTTT. Amino acid sequence: CASGFRTGTDTQYF. The V and J genes are TRBV19 and TRBJ2-3; TRBD1 aligns across 8 bases. With 8 bases clipped from V and 3 bases from J, the junction kept 7 bases outside the gene matches. The germline V gene encodes CDR1 LNHDA and CDR2 SQIVND (reference sequence). This CDR3 has 14 residues.